The clone carrying this T cell receptor beta chain was observed many times. Its antigen is unidentified. The read gets to within 3 residues of the CDR3 end, and the germline J gene fills in the rest. The entry originates in a study of T cell clonality in common variable immunodeficiency. Caucasian heritage predominated among both patients and controls. Some clones are missing from TCRdb's copy, which holds only in-frame ones; the method was immunoSEQ multiplex PCR. The sample shows about 28,000 clones, none of them appearing just once. General study points: In common variable immunodeficiency, TCR beta chains reportedly carried fewer deletions and N-nucleotide insertions.

V was cut by 3 bases and J by 0 bases, with 11 bases left in between. Germline V CDR1 and CDR2: ENHRY, SYGVKD. The CDR3 has 15 residues. V is TRBV10-3 and J is TRBJ1-2; D uncertain. Material for sequencing was peripheral blood mononuclear cells. The TCR comes from a human donor with common variable immunodeficiency. The covered CDR3 bases are TGTGCCATCAGTGAAGGTAACCAAGCTAACTATGGC. Encoded protein: CAISEGNQANYG. In full, the CDR3 reads CAISEGNQANYGYTF.